This TCR beta chain was captured by sequencing in a study of beta chain features in type 1 diabetes (dated by TCRdb to between 2017 and 2018). In the study overall: Patients and healthy donors did not differ in mean age, gender distribution, total cell number or subset yield. A total of around 100 million sorted cells were examined across all samples, and RNA yield correlated strongly with the number of cells per subset. In the study, recently diagnosed type 1 diabetes patients and matched healthy donors were compared on the TCRB repertoires of their sorted circulating CD4+ T cell subsets. Naive and central memory subsets were obtained from all 30 or so donors, but regulatory and stem cell-like memory subsets were isolated from only 8 patients and roughly eight healthy donors. Beyond this particular receptor, the publication reports: At VDJ recombination sites, type 1 diabetes patients had fewer insertions and more deleted nucleotides, which implies abnormalities in thymic rearrangement. PCR may preferentially amplify shorter templates, but because patient and control samples were amplified and corrected together, any resulting skew would affect both groups equally. HLA sub-analyses involved small numbers of individuals, so any influence of HLA type on TCRB rearrangement remained unresolved. Naive, central memory and regulatory TCRB repertoires appeared to be more similar among patients than among healthy donors. In all four CD4+ subsets, TCRB CDR3 length was moderately but significantly shorter in type 1 diabetes patients. Sequencing cDNA rather than genomic DNA could over-represent highly expressing activated cells, although activation and CD3 levels did not differ between groups.

Each donor gave one peripheral blood draw, averaging about 100 mL, which was collected into heparinised tubes. Naive, central memory, regulatory and stem cell-like memory CD4+ T cells were sorted on a BD FACSAria II using a panel including CD45RO, CCR7, CD25, CD127, CD95 and CD27. Every sorted population had a purity above 95%. PBMCs were isolated right away by Lymphoprep density gradient centrifugation and were stained directly, without culture. Samples were stained and sorted in pairs, with one healthy donor and one patient per experiment, so that batch effects were minimized. The CDR3 goes from the cysteine to the phenylalanine over 18 residues. Here the CDR3 DNA is all that survives: 54 bases in frame from base 1. According to the germline V gene, CDR1 reads LGHNA and CDR2 reads YSLEER. V is pruned by 1 base and J by 8 bases, leaving 13 bases of the junction without a gene match. Notes on this clone: Its cognate antigen has yet to be identified. Nothing much larger sits one base from this clone, and base qualities are not available.

All of the isolated RNA was reverse transcribed with the High Capacity cDNA Reverse Transcription Kit, so expressed TCRB transcripts were sequenced. Naive, central memory and regulatory T cell samples underwent deep immunoSEQ sequencing, averaging about 3.3 million total reads per sample. After sorted cells were lysed in RLT buffer, RNA was extracted with DNase-treated RNeasy Micro or Mini kits, with the choice depending on cell number. Each cell subset was processed on its own to prevent cross-contamination, while patient and healthy donor samples were processed together. The immunoSEQ multiplex PCR was used to amplify TCRB sequences from cDNA, generating 87-bp fragments that spanned the CDR3 region. Amplicons were sequenced on the Illumina HiSeq platform. The authors' analysis ran thus. Synthetic template baselines were used to correct PCR bias computationally, reads within Hamming distance 2 were collapsed together, and singletons that could not be merged were discarded. By aligning reads against IMGT, V, D and J genes, CDR3 length, and insertions or deletions at six rearrangement sites were assigned. Within each subset, clonotype counts were normalized to sorted cell number, after which true diversity and Gini coefficients were computed with the tcR R package. The overlap coefficient, calculated on TCRB nucleotide sequences, was used to quantify repertoire sharing. As a proxy for the pre-selection repertoire, out-of-frame TCRB sequences from naive cells were analyzed. TCRdb took this table from immuneACCESS and kept in-frame rearrangements with V and J called. Such tables lack part of the clones; where checked against another copy, unresolved V genes explain under half of the gap, and the rest is unexplained. From that table come the V and J calls and clone size; the DNA was used to work out D and trimming. The sample includes over 700,000 clones, with about a sixth observed a single time. The ten top clones hold roughly 0.025% of the sample.

The sequence joins TRBV4-3 to TRBJ2-2, with 10 junctional bases fitting TRBD2. This clonotype was obtained from a woman aged 18-35 years in good health. The sequenced material came from naive CD4+ T cells from blood. According to the study, the label for this sample's cell subset or site signals: true naive CD4+ T cells. The nucleotide sequence is TGCGCCAGCAGCCAAGTCCTCCTTCTAGCGGGAGTAACTGGGGAGCTGTTTTTT. It is translated as CASSQVLLLAGVTGELFF.